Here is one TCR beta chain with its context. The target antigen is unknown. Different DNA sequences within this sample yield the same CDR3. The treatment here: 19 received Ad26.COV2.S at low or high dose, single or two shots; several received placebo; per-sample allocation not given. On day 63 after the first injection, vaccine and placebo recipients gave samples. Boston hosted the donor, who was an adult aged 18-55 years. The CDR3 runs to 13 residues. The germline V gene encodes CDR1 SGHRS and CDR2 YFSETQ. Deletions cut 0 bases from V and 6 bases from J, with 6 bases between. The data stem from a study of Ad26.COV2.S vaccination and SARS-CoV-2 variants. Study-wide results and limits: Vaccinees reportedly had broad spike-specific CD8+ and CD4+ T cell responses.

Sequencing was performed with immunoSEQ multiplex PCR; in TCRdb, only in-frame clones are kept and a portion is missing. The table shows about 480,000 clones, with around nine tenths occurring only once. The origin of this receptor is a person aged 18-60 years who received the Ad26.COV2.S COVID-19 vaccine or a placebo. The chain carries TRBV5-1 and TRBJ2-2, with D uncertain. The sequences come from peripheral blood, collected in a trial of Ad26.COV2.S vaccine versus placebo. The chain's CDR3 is CASSLEGAGELFF. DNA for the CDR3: TGCGCCAGCAGCTTGGAAGGAGCCGGGGAGCTGTTTTTT.